The clone carrying this TCR beta chain has more than one count but fewer than ten. Sample-barcoded 5' priming and a J-beta primer mix drove a second PCR of 7 to 11 cycles. TCRdb re-analysed the 5' RACE reads in MiXCR, keeping a single row per CDR3 protein. The sample has approximately 1.5 million distinct CDR3 sequences; about 35% are singletons. This CDR3 has 14 amino acids. Per-sample yields of isolated PBMCs were at least 7 million. This sample was taken from a study of blood T cells in healthy people across ages. In the study overall: The template switching approach captured approximately one barcoded beta molecule for every two T cells.

This clonotype was sampled from a woman aged 25-40 years in good health. The sample was blood. The chain carries TRBV12-3 or TRBV12-4 and TRBJ2-7, with 7 bases identical to TRBD1. The J call may be mistaken, given a closer DNA end match to TRBJ2-5. The CDR3 protein is CASTRDRARETQYF. CDR3 nucleotide sequence: TGTGCCAGCACCAGAGACAGGGCGAGGGAGACCCAGTACTTC.